The next 20 T cell receptor beta chains were all read from a single sample in a study of cytotoxic CD8 clonotypes in ibrutinib-treated CLL. The assay was immunoSEQ multiplex PCR, and TCRdb's table has in-frame clones only and misses some. Of 110,000 to 150,000 clones listed, 60% to 85% were seen once; the top ten hold around 30%. Material: PBMCs, obtained after 12 months of ibrutinib treatment. These receptors were obtained from a human donor with chronic lymphocytic leukemia.

This clone appeared once. V is TRBV19 and J is TRBJ1-2; D is ambiguous. Trimming shortened V by 1 base and J by 3 bases, and 6 bases separated the two germline ends. Germline V lookup: CDR1 LNHDA, CDR2 SQIVND (reference sequence). The CDR3 sequence is 13 residues long. CDR3 nucleotide sequence: TGTGCCAGTAGTATAGGGCGAGACTATGGCTACACCTTC. It yields the protein CASSIGRDYGYTF.

The rearrangement uses TRBV21-1 and TRBJ2-7; TRBD2 was called by the table and not checked on the DNA. TRBV21-1 is a recognized pseudogene. This CDR3 spans 17 amino acids. This CDR3 reads CASSKFVSSGSSYEQYF. CDR3 bases: TGTGCCAGCAGCAAATTCGTTTCTAGCGGGAGCTCCTACGAGCAGTACTTC.

The V gene is TRBV5-1, the J gene TRBJ2-7, with a possible D match to TRBD1 (6 bases). The CDR3 contains 17 residues. Trimming took 0 bases from V and 0 from J, leaving 16 bases between them. Germline V gene lookup returns CDR1 SGHRS and CDR2 YFSETQ. The CDR3 DNA follows: TGCGCCAGCAGCTTGGGCCCACAGGGACCCCTCTCCTACGAGCAGTACTTC. Translated: CASSLGPQGPLSYEQYF.

V gene TRBV2 combines with J gene TRBJ2-2; no definite D call. The CDR3 has 13 amino acids. The V gene lost 7 bases and the J gene lost 3 bases, with 9 bases spanning the gap. Per the germline V gene, CDR1 is SNHLY and CDR2 is FYNNEI. In DNA, the CDR3 is TGTGCCAGCACCAGGACGGACACCGGGGAGCTGTTTTTT. This translates into CASTRTDTGELFF. Looking up the rest from reference TRBV2 and TRBJ2-2 gives the full variable domain: EPEVTQTPSHQVTQMGQEVILRCVPISNHLYFYWYRQILGQKVEFLVSFYNNEISEKSEIFDDQFSVERPDGSNFTLKIRSTKLEDSAMYFCASTRTDTGELFFGEGSRLTVL.

This sequence joins TRBV5-1 and TRBJ2-6; TRBD1 agrees at 8 bases. With V trimmed by 4 bases and J by 0 bases, 6 bases remained unmatched. This CDR3 has 17 amino acids. In germline, CDR1 is SGHRS, CDR2 YFSETQ. CDR3 nucleotides: TGCGCCAGCAGCCAGGGACAGGAGATCTCTGGGGCCAACGTCCTGACTTTC. It is translated as CASSQGQEISGANVLTF.

The gene calls are TRBV5-5 and TRBJ1-5, with 7 bases lining up with TRBD1. Germline V gives CDR1 SGHKS, CDR2 YYEKEE (reference sequence). The V and J ends lost 5 bases and 0 bases, in that order; junction bases with no gene match: 5. The CDR3 runs 15 residues. The CDR3 reads CASRQGGYSNQPQHF. DNA of the CDR3: TGTGCCAGCAGGCAGGGGGGTTATAGCAATCAGCCCCAGCATTTT.

The rearrangement joins TRBV19 to TRBJ1-6; 7 nucleotides agree with TRBD1. This CDR3 comprises 14 residues. The V gene end was trimmed by 3 bases and the J gene end by 10 bases; junction bases not matched to a gene: 6. The germline V gene has CDR1 LNHDA and CDR2 SQIVND (reference sequence). In DNA form, the CDR3 reads TGTGCCAGTAGTATCCCAGGGGGGGGCTCACCCCTCCACTTT. Translating gives CASSIPGGGSPLHF.

The V gene is TRBV27, the J gene TRBJ2-6; maybe TRBD1 (6 bases). CDR1 is MNHEY, CDR2 SMNVEV, per germline (reference sequence). CDR3 length equals 16 residues. Trimming took off 5 bases at V and 0 bases at J, with 11 bases between the two ends. DNA for the CDR3: TGTGCCAGCAGTCGAGACAGGACCTCTGGGGCCAACGTCCTGACTTTC. Encoded protein: CASSRDRTSGANVLTF.

The V call is TRBV2, the J call TRBJ2-5, with 9 bases matching TRBD2. Per germline, CDR1 SNHLY and CDR2 FYNNEI. The J segment lost 5 bases and the V segment lost 7 bases, leaving 8 bases of the junction unmatched. There are 14 residues in the CDR3. The DNA for the CDR3 is TGTGCCAGCACATCGGCGGGGGGGTTTGAGACCCAGTACTTC. Protein sequence: CASTSAGGFETQYF.

The chain has TRBV14 and TRBJ2-2, with D possibly matching TRBD2 (6 bases). Trimming took off 4 bases at V and 7 bases at J, with 13 bases between the two ends. The CDR3 runs 14 residues. Germline values: CDR1 SGHDN, CDR2 FVKESK. CDR3 nucleotide sequence: TGTGCCAGCAGCCCCGGACTATTTGTCGGGGAGCTGTTTTTT. Its translation: CASSPGLFVGELFF.

This clone turned up a few times. The V gene is TRBV7-9, the J gene TRBJ2-5; tentative D call: TRBD2 (6 bases). Deletions cut 4 bases from V and 3 bases from J, with 18 bases between. Germline CDR1 and CDR2: SEHNR and FQNEAQ (reference sequence). The CDR3 length is 16 residues. DNA for the CDR3: TGTGCCAGCAGCTCAAACCCCCTAGCGTTCGAAGAGACCCAGTACTTC. Translation gives CASSSNPLAFEETQYF.

V is TRBV27 and J is TRBJ2-2; no clear D gene. Germline V gives CDR1 MNHEY, CDR2 SMNVEV (reference sequence). V was clipped by 5 bases and J by 8 bases, with 15 bases between them. The CDR3 is 14 residues long. The CDR3 sequence is CASSPKPKWGELFF. In nucleotides, the CDR3 is TGTGCCAGCAGTCCTAAACCCAAATGGGGGGAGCTGTTTTTT.

This clone appeared a single time. The chain employs TRBV9 and TRBJ1-4; TRBD1 agrees at 9 bases. The CDR3 extends over 16 amino acids. From germline, CDR1 is SGDLS and CDR2 YYNGEE. The ends lost 0 bases at V and 8 bases at J; junction bases unmatched: 8. The CDR3 region is CASSVGTTGGKEKLFF. In DNA, the CDR3 is TGTGCCAGCAGCGTAGGGACCACAGGGGGCAAAGAAAAACTGTTTTTT.

The chain's CDR3 is CATSIDGYNQPQHF. CDR3 bases: TGTGCCACCAGTATAGACGGATACAATCAGCCCCAGCATTTT. This chain connects TRBV15 to TRBJ1-5, with no clear D. The CDR3 is 14 residues long. V lost 6 bases and J lost 3, with 12 bases in between. Germline V gene lookup returns CDR1 LNHNV and CDR2 YYDKDF (reference sequence). The whole variable domain, remainder taken from reference TRBV15 and TRBJ1-5, is DAMVIQNPRYQVTQFGKPVTLSCSQTLNHNVMYWYQQKSSQAPKLLFHYYDKDFNNEADTPDNFQSRRPNTSFCFLDIRSPGLGDTAMYLCATSIDGYNQPQHFGDGTRLSIL.

This clone came up a few times. V gene TRBV5-1 combines with J gene TRBJ2-7, with D unclear. Trimming removed 4 bases at V and 3 bases at J, with 17 bases between. Germline V lookup: CDR1 SGHRS, CDR2 YFSETQ. The CDR3 contains 15 residues. CDR3 sequence reads: CASSPEEWGNYEQYF. CDR3 bases: TGCGCCAGCAGCCCTGAAGAGTGGGGTAACTACGAGCAGTACTTC.

The sample holds a few counts of this clone. V gene TRBV28 combines with J gene TRBJ2-3; 7 bases fit TRBD2. The CDR3 is 16 amino acids. Looked up from germline, CDR1 is MDHEN and CDR2 is SYDVKM. The V gene end was trimmed by 5 bases and the J gene end by 0 bases; junction bases not matched to a gene: 8. The CDR3 loop is CASSRAGETSTDTQYF. CDR3 DNA: TGTGCCAGCAGTCGGGCGGGAGAAACTAGCACAGATACGCAGTATTTT.

The chain is built from TRBV6-1 and TRBJ1-2, with D maybe TRBD1 (6 bases). The CDR3 contains 15 residues. Germline CDR1 MNHNS, CDR2 SASEGT. Trimming removed 10 bases at V and 4 bases at J, with 22 bases between. CDR3 nucleotides: TGTGCCACCTCGGACACAGGGCAAGGGTTCTATGGCTACACCTTC. This encodes CATSDTGQGFYGYTF.

The J gene is TRBJ2-5, the V gene TRBV6-1; D not certain. The V end was cut by 2 bases, the J end by 1 base, with 8 bases between. The CDR3 length is 14 residues. CDR1 is MNHNS and CDR2 is SASEGT in the germline V gene. CDR3 protein: CASSEMLGQETQYF. As DNA, the CDR3 is TGTGCCAGCAGTGAAATGCTGGGCCAAGAGACCCAGTACTTC.

The sample holds one count of this clone. The gene calls are TRBV7-9 and TRBJ2-6; 9 nucleotides align to TRBD1. The V gene end was trimmed by 5 bases and the J gene end by 2 bases; junction bases not matched to a gene: 4. This CDR3 contains 16 residues. Germline assignment: CDR1 SEHNR and CDR2 FQNEAQ (reference sequence). DNA for the CDR3: TGTGCCAGCAGCGCCCGGACAGGGGCTGGGGCCAACGTCCTGACTTTC. Amino acid sequence: CASSARTGAGANVLTF.

The chain carries TRBV6-4 and TRBJ2-3; D call uncertain. The germline gives CDR1 MRHNA, CDR2 SNTAGT. The germline V and J ends were trimmed by 3 bases and 2 bases, with 9 bases remaining between them. The CDR3 extends over 14 amino acids. The CDR3 bases are TGTGCCAGCAGTGAGGGTAGATTCACAGATACGCAGTATTTT. Translated: CASSEGRFTDTQYF.